This T cell receptor beta chain derives from a study of regulatory T cells in long-lasting Graves disease. Study-level results: TCR diversity was lower in persistent Graves' patients (versus newly diagnosed ones).

Arm-PCR with iRepertoire HTBI primers amplified the CDR3 regions for these TCR beta libraries. From the multiplex PCR reads, TCRdb called clonotypes with MiXCR, one entry per CDR3 protein. This sample carries about 430,000 distinct CDR3 sequences, about 15% of them seen once, and the ten largest clones take about 7.6%. The CDR3 contains 16 residues. From germline, CDR1 is WSHSY and CDR2 SAAADI. A word on this clonotype: Its antigen is as yet unknown. A junction end diverges from the germline sequence, so it may reflect a read error.

Time point noted: newly diagnosed GD, antithyroid drugs for less than 3 months. PBMCs were the source of the RNA used for TCR sequencing. Per American Thyroid Association guidelines, Graves' disease was diagnosed. These data were also reused for a study on T cells in Graves' hyperthyroidism and ophthalmopathy. As that report states: Clinical symptoms, serum thyroxine, TRAb, thyroid ultrasound and orbital computed tomography informed diagnoses. Separation of ophthalmopathy from stable hyperthyroidism was achieved by a 13 V-J model.

The source was peripheral blood mononuclear cells (PBMCs), collected at new diagnosis, from a patient treated with antithyroid drugs. The J gene is TRBJ2-1, the V gene TRBV10-2; 8 bases fit TRBD1. The source is a woman aged 40 to 55 with Graves disease. The CDR3 sequence is CASSEPGQGKGNGQFF. For the CDR3, the DNA is TGCGCCAGCAGTGAGCCCGGACAGGGTAAGGGGAATGGGCAGTTCTTC.